A single sample gave rise to the 21 T cell receptor beta chains below, sequenced in a study of Ad26.COV2.S vaccination and SARS-CoV-2 variants. Sequencing was performed with immunoSEQ multiplex PCR; in TCRdb, only in-frame clones are kept and a portion is missing. In the table there are over 100,000 clones, roughly 80% of which are singletons. This sample comprised peripheral blood, obtained after recovery from COVID-19. The origin of the receptors is a human donor who had recovered from COVID-19.

The CDR3 DNA sequence: TGTGCCAGCAGCTTGGACAGGAACACTGAAGCTTTCTTT. The encoded protein is CASSLDRNTEAFF. This chain links TRBV5-4 with TRBJ1-1; D unclear. V was cut by 0 bases and J by 1 base, with 4 bases left in between. The CDR3 runs 13 residues. Germline-derived CDR1 and CDR2 are SGHNT and YYREEE (reference sequence).

The CDR3 region is CASSSRGGDLTDTQYF. As DNA, the CDR3 is TGTGCCAGCAGCTCACGCGGGGGAGACCTCACAGATACGCAGTATTTT. The chain joins TRBV3-1 (or the pseudogene TRBV3-2) to TRBJ2-3, with 7 bases identical to TRBD2. Unmatched junction bases numbered 10, after V lost 5 bases and J lost 2 bases. Germline V lookup: CDR1 LGHDT, CDR2 YNNKEL (reference sequence). The CDR3 runs 16 residues.

The V and J genes are TRBV5-4 and TRBJ2-2; 8 positions match TRBD2. The CDR3 is 17 residues long. Trimming took 4 bases from V and 2 from J; bases not matched to a gene: 10. Germline-derived CDR1 and CDR2 are SGHNT and YYREEE (reference sequence). The CDR3 sequence: CASSPDGTRANTGELFF. In nucleotides, the CDR3 is TGTGCCAGCAGCCCGGACGGGACTAGGGCTAACACCGGGGAGCTGTTTTTT.

V and J are TRBV5-1 and TRBJ1-1; D call uncertain. The CDR3 contains 15 residues. V was trimmed by 0 bases and J by 3 bases, leaving 12 bases between them. The germline V gene has CDR1 SGHRS and CDR2 YFSETQ. DNA of the CDR3: TGCGCCAGCAGCTTGGCGAGCACTGGGGACACTGAAGCTTTCTTT. It specifies CASSLASTGDTEAFF.

The DNA of the CDR3 is TGTGCCAGCAGTTACTCGATAGCAGGAGGGGGCTATGGCTACACCTTC. This codes for CASSYSIAGGGYGYTF. V usage is TRBV6-5 and J usage is TRBJ1-2, with D maybe TRBD1 (6 bases). Trimming took 0 bases from V and 4 from J, leaving 15 bases between them. The CDR3 runs 16 residues. The germline gives CDR1 MNHEY, CDR2 SVGAGI.

A single count supports this clone. This rearrangement joins TRBV18 to TRBJ1-5; 10 positions agree with TRBD1. J lost 4 bases, V lost 5 bases, and 5 bases had no gene match. Per the germline V gene, CDR1 is KGHSH and CDR2 is LQKENI. This CDR3 region has 15 residues. The CDR3, as DNA: TGTGCCAGCTCAGGGGGGACAGGGGATAATCAGCCCCAGCATTTT. It translates to CASSGGTGDNQPQHF.

The V gene is TRBV6-4, the J gene TRBJ2-2; 8 positions match TRBD2. This CDR3 is built from 16 residues. Germline assignment: CDR1 MRHNA and CDR2 SNTAGT. After removal of 0 bases from V and 4 bases from J, the junction contained 4 bases not matched to a gene. The CDR3 spells CASSDSPGGATGELFF. As DNA, the CDR3 is TGTGCCAGCAGTGACTCACCCGGGGGGGCCACCGGGGAGCTGTTTTTT.

Remarks on this clone: The same CDR3 arises from other DNA sequences in this sample as well. CDR3 bases: TGTGCCAGCAGGGGGGGAGGCTACGGCTACACCTTC. Translated, it gives CASRGGGYGYTF. The chain combines TRBV28 with TRBJ1-2; D is possibly TRBD1 (5 bases). The CDR3 totals 12 residues. V lost 6 bases to trimming and J lost 8 bases, with 13 bases between them. From germline, CDR1 is MDHEN and CDR2 SYDVKM.

A few counts support this clone. The chain combines TRBV30 with TRBJ2-2; weak D call: TRBD2 (7 bases). This CDR3 contains 15 residues. Per the germline V gene, CDR1 is GTSNPN and CDR2 is SVGIG (reference sequence). DNA for the CDR3: TGTGCAATAAAGGGGGGGCCGGGTGACACCGGGGAGCTGTTTTTT. It encodes CAIKGGPGDTGELFF.

The chain carries TRBV29-1 and TRBJ2-3, with D perhaps matching TRBD1 or TRBD2 (6 bases each). The CDR3 runs 17 residues. V lost 1 base and J lost 2, with 19 bases in between. Germline V gene lookup returns CDR1 SQVTM and CDR2 ANQGSEA. The CDR3 bases are TGCAGCGTTGAAGGGGGGGACACAGAACAATTCACAGATACGCAGTATTTT. It codes for CSVEGGDTEQFTDTQYF.

This rearrangement joins TRBV6-5 to TRBJ2-1; 12 bases agree with TRBD2. Germline assignment: CDR1 MNHEY and CDR2 SVGAGI. The CDR3 runs to 15 residues. Trimming cost V 6 bases and J 7 bases; bases outside gene matches: 7. CDR3 amino acids: CASRPLAGGRNEQFF. The DNA of the CDR3 is TGTGCCAGCAGACCTCTAGCGGGGGGGAGGAATGAGCAGTTCTTC.

The table lists this clone with a count of one. The V gene is TRBV30, the J gene TRBJ2-7; 11 nucleotides match TRBD1. J was trimmed by 7 bases and V by 3 bases; bases with no gene match: 11. This CDR3 region has 15 residues. Germline CDR1 reads GTSNPN; CDR2 reads SVGIG (reference sequence). The CDR3 bases are TGTGCCTGGAGCCCCGGACAGGGGGCTCTCGGGGAGCAGTACTTC. This gives the protein CAWSPGQGALGEQYF.

V usage is TRBV5-5 and J usage is TRBJ1-5, with 7 nucleotides matching TRBD1. V lost 0 bases, J lost 6 bases, and 3 bases stayed unmatched. This CDR3 spans 14 amino acids. Germline V gene data show CDR1 as SGHKS and CDR2 as YYEKEE (reference sequence). CDR3 region: CASSLEQGSQPQHF. CDR3 nucleotides: TGTGCCAGCAGCTTGGAACAGGGGAGTCAGCCCCAGCATTTT.

The J gene is TRBJ2-6, the V gene TRBV6-5; no reliable D call. The CDR3 covers 15 residues. Trimming shortened V by 5 bases and J by 4 bases, and 12 bases separated the two germline ends. CDR1 and CDR2 (germline): MNHEY, SVGAGI. CDR3 DNA sequence: TGTGCCAGCAGTAAGGGCCCCTCAGGGGCCAACGTCCTGACTTTC. This gives the protein CASSKGPSGANVLTF.

The chain uses TRBV30 and TRBJ2-7, with a possible D match to TRBD1 (6 bases). V lost 1 base to trimming and J lost 5 bases, with 9 bases between them. Germline CDR1 reads GTSNPN; CDR2 reads SVGIG (reference sequence). CDR3 length equals 12 residues. CDR3 in DNA: TGTGCCTGGAGTGGGGACAACCACGAGCAGTACTTC. This codes for CAWSGDNHEQYF.

This sequence joins TRBV24-1 and TRBJ2-3, with D perhaps matching TRBD2 (6 bases). Germline CDR1 KGHDR, CDR2 SFDVKD. The CDR3 covers 15 residues. V was shortened by 4 bases and J by 5 bases, with 15 bases between the two germline ends. As DNA, the CDR3 is TGTGCCACCAGTGAGACGGGGGATTACCTAGATACGCAGTATTTT. It encodes CATSETGDYLDTQYF.

Here the CDR3 DNA reads TGTGCCAGCAGCCCTTCGGGACTAATCACAGATACGCAGTATTTT. It codes for CASSPSGLITDTQYF. The rearrangement uses TRBV3-1 (or the pseudogene TRBV3-2) and TRBJ2-3; TRBD2 matches 7 bases. The germline CDR1 and CDR2 sequences are LGHDT and YNNKEL (reference sequence). V lost 4 bases to trimming and J lost 2 bases; unmatched junction nucleotides: 6. The CDR3 consists of 15 residues.

The chain has TRBV20-1 and TRBJ1-6; D is uncertain. In germline, CDR1 is DFQATT, CDR2 SNEGSKA (reference sequence). V lost 3 bases and J lost 8, with 11 bases in between. The CDR3 is 13 amino acids. This CDR3 reads CSASLDSDSPLHF. The CDR3 DNA is TGCAGTGCTAGTTTGGACTCGGATTCACCCCTCCACTTT.

The chain carries TRBV6-5 and TRBJ1-3, with a tentative D call TRBD1 (5 bases). This CDR3 has 15 residues. Trimming cost V 8 bases and J 1 base, with 15 bases left between them. Germline assignment: CDR1 MNHEY and CDR2 SVGAGI. CDR3 sequence reads: CASRLGHSSGNTIYF. The CDR3 nucleotides are TGTGCCAGCCGATTAGGACATTCATCTGGAAACACCATATATTTT.

The chain couples TRBV6-1 to TRBJ2-7; no clear D gene. This CDR3 region has 13 residues. Germline CDR1 MNHNS, CDR2 SASEGT. Trimming shortened V by 2 bases and J by 4 bases, and 9 bases separated the two germline ends. The CDR3 DNA sequence: TGTGCCAGCAGTGAACCCCTCAGGTACGAGCAGTACTTC. Its protein is CASSEPLRYEQYF.

The CDR3 DNA is TGTGCCAGCAGTGAATCCCGTCGGACAGCCTCTGGAAACACCATATATTTT. Translation gives CASSESRRTASGNTIYF. The chain links TRBV6-1 to TRBJ1-3, with D possibly TRBD1 on 6 matching bases. The ends were cut back, 2 bases at V and 0 bases at J, with 14 bases in the middle. This CDR3 comprises 17 residues. Per germline, CDR1 MNHNS and CDR2 SASEGT.